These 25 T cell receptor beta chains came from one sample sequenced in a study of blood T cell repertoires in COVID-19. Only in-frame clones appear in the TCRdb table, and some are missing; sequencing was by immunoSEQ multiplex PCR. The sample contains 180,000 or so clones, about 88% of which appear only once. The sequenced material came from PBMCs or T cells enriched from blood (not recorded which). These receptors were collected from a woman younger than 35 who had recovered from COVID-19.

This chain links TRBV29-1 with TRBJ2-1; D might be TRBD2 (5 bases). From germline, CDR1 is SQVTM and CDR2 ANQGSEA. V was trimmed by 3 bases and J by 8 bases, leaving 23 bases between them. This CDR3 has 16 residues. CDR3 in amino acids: CSVEDSDSGLAYEQFF. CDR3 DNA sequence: TGCAGCGTTGAGGATTCGGACTCCGGGCTAGCCTATGAGCAGTTCTTC.

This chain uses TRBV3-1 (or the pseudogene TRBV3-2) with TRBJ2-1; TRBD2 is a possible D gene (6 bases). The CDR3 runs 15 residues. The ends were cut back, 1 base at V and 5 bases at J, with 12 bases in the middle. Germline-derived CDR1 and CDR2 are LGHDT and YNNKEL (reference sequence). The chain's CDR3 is CASSQVRGLDNEQFF. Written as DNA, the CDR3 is TGTGCCAGCAGCCAAGTACGGGGGTTGGACAATGAGCAGTTCTTC.

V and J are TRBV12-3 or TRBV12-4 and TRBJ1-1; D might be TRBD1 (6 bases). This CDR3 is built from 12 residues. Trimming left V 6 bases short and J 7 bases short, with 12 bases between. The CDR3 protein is CASRPGGLEAFF. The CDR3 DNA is TGTGCCAGCAGGCCCGGGGGGCTTGAAGCTTTCTTT.

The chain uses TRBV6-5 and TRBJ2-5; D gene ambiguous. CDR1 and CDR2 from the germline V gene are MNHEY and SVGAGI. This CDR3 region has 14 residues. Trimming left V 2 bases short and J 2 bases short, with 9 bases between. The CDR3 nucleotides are TGTGCCAGCAGTTACCTCCCCGGTCAAGAGACCCAGTACTTC. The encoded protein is CASSYLPGQETQYF.

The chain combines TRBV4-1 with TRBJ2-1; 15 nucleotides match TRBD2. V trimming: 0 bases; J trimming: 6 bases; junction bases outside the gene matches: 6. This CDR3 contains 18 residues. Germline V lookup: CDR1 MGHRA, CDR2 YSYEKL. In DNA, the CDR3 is TGCGCCAGCAGCCAAGATGCCGGACTAGCGGGGGGGATCAATGAGCAGTTCTTC. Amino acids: CASSQDAGLAGGINEQFF.

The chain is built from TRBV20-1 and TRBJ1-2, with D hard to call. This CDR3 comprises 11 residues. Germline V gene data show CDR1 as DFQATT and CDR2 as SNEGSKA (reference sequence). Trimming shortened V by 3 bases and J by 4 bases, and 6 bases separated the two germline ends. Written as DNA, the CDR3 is TGCAGTGCTAGTGGAGGCTATGGCTACACCTTC. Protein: CSASGGYGYTF.

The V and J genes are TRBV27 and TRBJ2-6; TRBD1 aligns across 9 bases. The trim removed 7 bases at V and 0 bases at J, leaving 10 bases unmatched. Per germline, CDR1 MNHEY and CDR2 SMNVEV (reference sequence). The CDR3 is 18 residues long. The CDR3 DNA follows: TGTGCCAGCACCCCTGGACAGGGGCCGTTCTCTGGGGCCAACGTCCTGACTTTC. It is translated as CASTPGQGPFSGANVLTF.

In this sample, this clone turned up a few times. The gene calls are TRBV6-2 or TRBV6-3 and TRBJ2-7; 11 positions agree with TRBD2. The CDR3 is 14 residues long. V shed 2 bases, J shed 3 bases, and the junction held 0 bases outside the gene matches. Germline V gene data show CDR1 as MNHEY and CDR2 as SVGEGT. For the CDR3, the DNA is TGTGCCAGCAGTTACACTAGCGGGAGCTACGAGCAGTACTTC. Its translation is CASSYTSGSYEQYF.

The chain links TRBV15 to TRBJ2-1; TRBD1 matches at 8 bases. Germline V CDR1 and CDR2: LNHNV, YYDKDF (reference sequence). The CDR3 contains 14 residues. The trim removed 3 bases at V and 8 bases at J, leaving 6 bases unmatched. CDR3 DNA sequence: TGTGCCACCAGCAGCCAGGACAGGGATGATGAGCAGTTCTTC. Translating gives CATSSQDRDDEQFF.

The CDR3 sequence is CASSVSSTSKPHEAFF. The CDR3 region has the DNA TGTGCCAGCAGCGTTTCTTCGACTAGCAAGCCCCATGAAGCTTTCTTT. The rearrangement uses TRBV9 and TRBJ1-1; no firm D call. This CDR3 contains 16 residues. The germline gives CDR1 SGDLS, CDR2 YYNGEE. The V and J ends lost 2 bases and 7 bases respectively, with 21 bases between them.

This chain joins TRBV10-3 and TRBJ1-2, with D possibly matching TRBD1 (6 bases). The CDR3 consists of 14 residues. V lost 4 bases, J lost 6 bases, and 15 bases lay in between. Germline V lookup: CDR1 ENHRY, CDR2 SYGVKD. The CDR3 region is CAISVAMGGHGYTF. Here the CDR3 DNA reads TGTGCCATCAGTGTCGCGATGGGGGGGCATGGCTACACCTTC.

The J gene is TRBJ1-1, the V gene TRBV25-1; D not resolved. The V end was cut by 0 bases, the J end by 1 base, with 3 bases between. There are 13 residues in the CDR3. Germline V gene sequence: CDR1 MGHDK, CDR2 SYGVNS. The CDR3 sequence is CASSEYRNTEAFF. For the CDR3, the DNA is TGTGCCAGCAGTGAATATAGGAACACTGAAGCTTTCTTT.

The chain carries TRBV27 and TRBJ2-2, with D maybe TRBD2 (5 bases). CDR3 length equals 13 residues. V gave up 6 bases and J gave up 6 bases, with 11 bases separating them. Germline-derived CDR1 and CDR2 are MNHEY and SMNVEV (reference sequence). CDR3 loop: CASRGSWAGELFF. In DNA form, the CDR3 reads TGTGCCAGCAGGGGGAGCTGGGCCGGGGAGCTGTTTTTT.

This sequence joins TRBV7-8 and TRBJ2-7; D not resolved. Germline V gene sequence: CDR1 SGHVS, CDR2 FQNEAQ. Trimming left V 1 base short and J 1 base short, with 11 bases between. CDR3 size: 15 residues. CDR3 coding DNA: TGTGCCAGCAGCTTAGTAGAAGTGAGTTCCTACGAGCAGTACTTC. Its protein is CASSLVEVSSYEQYF.

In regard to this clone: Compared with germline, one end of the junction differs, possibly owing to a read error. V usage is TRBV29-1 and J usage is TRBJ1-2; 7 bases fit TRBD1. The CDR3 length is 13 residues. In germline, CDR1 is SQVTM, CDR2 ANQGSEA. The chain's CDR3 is CSVEDRVYYGYTF. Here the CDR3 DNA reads TGCAGCGTCGAAGACAGGGTTTACTATGGCTACACCTTC.

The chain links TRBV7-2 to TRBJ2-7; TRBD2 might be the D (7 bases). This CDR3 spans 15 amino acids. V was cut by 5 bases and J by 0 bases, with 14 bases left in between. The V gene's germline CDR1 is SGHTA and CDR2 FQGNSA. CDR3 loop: CASSLRGGSSYEQYF. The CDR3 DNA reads TGTGCCAGCAGCCTCAGGGGCGGGAGCTCCTACGAGCAGTACTTC. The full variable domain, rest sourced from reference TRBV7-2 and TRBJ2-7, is GAGVSQSPSNKVTEKGKDVELRCDPISGHTALYWYRQSLGQGLEFLIYFQGNSAPDKSGLPSDRFSAERTGGSVSTLTIQRTQQEDSAVYLCASSLRGGSSYEQYFGPGTRLTVT.

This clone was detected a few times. The CDR3 region has the DNA TGTGCCAGCAGTGACACAGGACCAAACGACTTTACCTACGAGCAGTACTTC. Its protein is CASSDTGPNDFTYEQYF. V usage is TRBV2 and J usage is TRBJ2-7; perhaps TRBD1 as D (5 bases). The CDR3 has 17 amino acids. V gave up 3 bases and J gave up 2 bases, with 20 bases separating them. Germline V gene data show CDR1 as SNHLY and CDR2 as FYNNEI. Using reference TRBV2 and TRBJ2-7 for the parts outside the CDR3, the full variable domain is EPEVTQTPSHQVTQMGQEVILRCVPISNHLYFYWYRQILGQKVEFLVSFYNNEISEKSEIFDDQFSVERPDGSNFTLKIRSTKLEDSAMYFCASSDTGPNDFTYEQYFGPGTRLTVT.

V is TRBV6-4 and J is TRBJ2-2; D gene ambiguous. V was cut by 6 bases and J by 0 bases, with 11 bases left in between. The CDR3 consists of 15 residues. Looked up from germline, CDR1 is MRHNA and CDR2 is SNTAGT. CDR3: CASRASDANTGELFF. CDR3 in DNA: TGTGCCAGCAGAGCCAGCGACGCGAACACCGGGGAGCTGTTTTTT.

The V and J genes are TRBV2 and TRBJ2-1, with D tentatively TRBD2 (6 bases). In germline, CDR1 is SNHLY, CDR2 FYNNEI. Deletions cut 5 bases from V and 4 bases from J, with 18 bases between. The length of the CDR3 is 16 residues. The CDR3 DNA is TGTGCCAGCAGTTCCCGCGATAGCGGATCTTACAATGAGCAGTTCTTC. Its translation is CASSSRDSGSYNEQFF.

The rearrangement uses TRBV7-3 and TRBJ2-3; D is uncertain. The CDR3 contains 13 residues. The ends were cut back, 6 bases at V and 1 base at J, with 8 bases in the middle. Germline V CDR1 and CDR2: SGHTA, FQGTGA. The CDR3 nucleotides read TGTGCCAGCAGTACTATCGGCACAGATACGCAGTATTTT. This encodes CASSTIGTDTQYF.

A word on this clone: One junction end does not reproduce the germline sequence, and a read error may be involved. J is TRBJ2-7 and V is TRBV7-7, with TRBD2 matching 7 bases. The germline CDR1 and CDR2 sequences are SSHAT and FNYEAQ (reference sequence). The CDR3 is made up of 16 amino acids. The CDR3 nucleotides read TGTGCTAGCAGCCCCACCGGGGGGTGGGGTTCCTACGAGCAGTACTTC. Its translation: CASSPTGGWGSYEQYF.

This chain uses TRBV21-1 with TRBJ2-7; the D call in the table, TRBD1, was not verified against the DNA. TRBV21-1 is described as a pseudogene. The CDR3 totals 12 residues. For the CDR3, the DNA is TGTGCCAGCAGCACCAAGACAGGGGAGCAGTACTTC. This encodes CASSTKTGEQYF.

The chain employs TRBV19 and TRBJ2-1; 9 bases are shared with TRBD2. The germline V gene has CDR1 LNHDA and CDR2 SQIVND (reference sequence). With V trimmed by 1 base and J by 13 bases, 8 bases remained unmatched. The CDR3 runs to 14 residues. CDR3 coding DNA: TGTGCCAGTAGTATAGGACGACTAGCGGAGGATCAGTTCTTC. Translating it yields CASSIGRLAEDQFF.

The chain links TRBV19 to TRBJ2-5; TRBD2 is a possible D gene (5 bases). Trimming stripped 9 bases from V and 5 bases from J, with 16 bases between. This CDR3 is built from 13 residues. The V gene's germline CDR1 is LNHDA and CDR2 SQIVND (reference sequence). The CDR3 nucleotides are TGTGCCAGCACCGTCCCGGGGAGTGAGACCCAGTACTTC. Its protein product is CASTVPGSETQYF.

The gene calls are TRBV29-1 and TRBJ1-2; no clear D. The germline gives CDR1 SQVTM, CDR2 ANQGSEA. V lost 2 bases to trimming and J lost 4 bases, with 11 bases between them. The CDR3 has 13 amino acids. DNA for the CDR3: TGCAGCGTTGAATTCCCTACTAGCTATGGCTACACCTTC. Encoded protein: CSVEFPTSYGYTF.